The T cell receptor (beta chain) described here comes from a study of T cell clonality in common variable immunodeficiency. Heparinized whole blood, about 4.5 to 9 ml, came from each donor. General study results and limits: CVID subjects showed higher TCRbeta clonality than healthy controls.

Equal genomic DNA amounts from CVID and control samples were sequenced. Sequencing used immunoSEQ multiplex PCR; TCRdb keeps in-frame clones, though not all of them. There are some 50,000 clones in the sample, none observed a single time. The sample holds many counts of this clone. As yet, its antigen is unknown. The read gets to within 3 residues of the CDR3 end, and the germline J gene fills in the rest. Germline CDR1 is GTSNPN and CDR2 is SVGIG (reference sequence). Trimming removed 4 bases from V and 3 bases from J; junction bases left unmatched: 7. This CDR3 is built from 15 residues. The J gene is TRBJ1-5, the V gene TRBV30; the match to TRBD1 covers 9 bases. The sequenced sample consisted of peripheral blood mononuclear cells. The source of this sequence is a person aged 18 to 69 in good health. The chain's CDR3 is CAWTPGTGINQPQHF. The CDR3 DNA, read in part, is TGTGCCTGGACCCCGGGGACAGGGATCAATCAGCCC. The full variable domain, its missing parts supplied by reference TRBV30 and TRBJ1-5, is SQTIHQWPATLVQPVGSPLSLECTVEGTSNPNLYWYRQAAGRGLQLLFYSVGIGQISSEVPQNLSASRPQDRQFILSSKKLLLSDSGFYLCAWTPGTGINQPQHFGDGTRLSIL.